This T cell receptor beta chain was sequenced for a study of T cells after posttransplantation cyclophosphamide. The study, taken as a whole, reports: Donor CD8+ memory clones often dominated recipient blood repertoires at later times.

This CDR3 has 15 amino acids. Trimming removed 1 base at V and 1 base at J, with 10 bases between. Germline CDR1 LGHNA, CDR2 YSLEER. TCRdb's copy holds only in-frame clones and misses some; the assay was immunoSEQ multiplex PCR. The sample holds 9,500 to 15,000 clones, 2% to 2.5% seen once. Cyclophosphamide on days +3 and +4 followed busulfan-fludarabine conditioning and a marrow graft. Notes on this clone: The antigen remains undetermined.

The TCR was taken from a young adult male patient who received an allogeneic stem cell transplant from a related donor, was CMV-positive, and had no GVHD. Certain T cells may be donor cells from the graft. The chain carries TRBV4-3 and TRBJ1-1; D gene unclear. Sequences were derived from PBMCs, sampled after allogeneic stem cell transplant with posttransplant cyclophosphamide. CDR3 nucleotides: TGCGCCAGCAGCCAAGGGGCCAGTGGGAACACTGAAGCTTTCTTT. This translates into CASSQGASGNTEAFF.